This T cell receptor (beta chain) was sequenced for a study of tumor-infiltrating lymphocytes in primary liver carcinoma. Overall study context: The study enrolled male and female patients aged 30 to 69 years. Study-level points and caveats: Tumor samples exhibited a significantly greater top-250-clone fraction than blood samples (p = 0.039). Relative to tumor region pairs, the tumor-adjacent and tumor-blood pairs showed overlap that was lower.

Turning to this clonotype: The antigen remains unidentified. Since no conserved phenylalanine or tryptophan closes the CDR3, a read error is the likely cause.

From unsorted bulk tissue weighing roughly 17-34 mg, DNA and RNA were co-extracted. TCR beta cDNA came from roughly 0.45 ug total RNA, primed with a constant-region primer. Libraries covering TCR beta were generated through three nested multiplex PCR rounds (using a slightly modified ARM-PCR). It was with TRBV1-TRBV30 forward primers and a C-beta reverse primer that the first two PCR rounds were run, at 10 to 11 cycles each. TCRdb recomputed calls from the multiplex PCR reads with MiXCR, one row per CDR3 protein. The repertoire holds 99,000 or so distinct CDR3 sequences, with roughly 80% as singletons. This CDR3 spans 12 amino acids. Trimming took 8 bases from V and 2 from J, leaving 10 bases between them.

This clonotype was obtained from a man aged 40-49 years with primary liver carcinoma and hepatitis B virus infection. The sequenced sample was liver tumor tissue from sampling region 3. Subset denoted: tumor region T3, left-lateral pole. The gene calls are TRBV12-3 or TRBV12-4 and TRBJ2-7, with D unclear. CDR3 in DNA: TGTGCCAGCTCAAACAGACCCTACGAGCAGTACTAT. Protein product: CASSNRPYEQYY.